This record covers a single T cell receptor beta chain. This sample was taken from a study of CD8 T cells in Susac syndrome. Reverse transcription of roughly 0.5 to 1 ug RNA used random hexamers. By means of immunoSEQ multiplex PCR, TCR beta CDR3 spanning 54 Vbeta and 13 Jbeta underwent amplification. MiXCR, applied by TCRdb to the immunoSEQ multiplex PCR reads, yields one record per CDR3 protein. The top ten hold 0.087% of the sample, which has approximately 120,000 distinct CDR3 sequences, around 94% seen once. Losses at the gene ends were 3 bases for V and 1 base for J; bases not matched to a gene: 5. From germline, CDR1 is MGHDK and CDR2 SYGVNS. CDR3 length equals 16 residues.

This sequence joins TRBV25-1 and TRBJ1-5; 8 bases map to TRBD1. Sequencing input: CD4+ T cells from PBMCs. The TCR was taken from a human donor in good health. The CDR3 DNA sequence: TGTGCCAGCAGTGAGGATACAGGGGGAAGCAATCAGCCCCAGCATTTT. Protein product: CASSEDTGGSNQPQHF.